A selection of T cell receptor beta chains follows, all from one sample in a study of cytomegalovirus exposure and HLA in healthy donors. Libraries were prepared by immunoSEQ multiplex PCR; TCRdb keeps only in-frame clonotypes and omits some of them. The sample consists of approximately 140,000 clones, more than 65% of them appearing once. The sample taken for sequencing was PBMCs. These receptors were obtained from a man between 45 and 60 years old in good health and CMV-seropositive. Each CDR3 is given with its conserved first and last residue. The order of the fields is J gene, D gene, V gene, clone size, CDR3 protein, CDR3 DNA. D genes are given only for firm matches. A row's size may be missing; if present it is once, few, many or a size class.

J: TRBJ2-2
D: TRBD1
V: TRBV2
size: .
CDR3: CASSPTGDGELFF
DNA: TGTGCCAGCAGCCCGACAGGGGACGGGGAGCTGTTTTTT

J: TRBJ2-7
D: .
V: TRBV6-6
size: few
CDR3: CASSYSMTANYEQYF
DNA: TGTGCCAGCAGTTACTCAATGACTGCGAATTACGAGCAGTACTTC

J: TRBJ2-7
D: TRBD2
V: TRBV12-5
size: .
CDR3: CASALMPSGSYEQYF
DNA: TGTGCTAGTGCCCTAATGCCTAGCGGCTCCTACGAGCAGTACTTC

J: TRBJ2-7
D: TRBD1
V: TRBV29-1
size: .
CDR3: CSVVTGTGISYEQYF
DNA: TGCAGCGTTGTAACCGGGACAGGGATTTCCTACGAGCAGTACTTC

J: TRBJ2-3
D: .
V: TRBV11-2
size: .
CDR3: CASSPSDTQYF
DNA: TGTGCCAGCAGCCCGAGTGATACGCAGTATTTT

J: TRBJ2-7
D: .
V: TRBV30
size: .
CDR3: CAWSANTRTGEQYF
DNA: TGTGCCTGGAGTGCAAACACTAGAACGGGTGAGCAGTACTTC

J: TRBJ2-7
D: TRBD1
V: TRBV27
size: .
CDR3: CASSLLDRGEQYF
DNA: TGTGCCAGCAGTTTATTAGACAGGGGCGAGCAGTACTTC

J: TRBJ1-1
D: .
V: TRBV5-4
size: few
CDR3: CASSPGNTEAFF
DNA: TGTGCCAGCAGTCCAGGGAACACTGAAGCTTTCTTT

J: TRBJ2-3
D: .
V: TRBV28
size: .
CDR3: CASSWRVQDTQYF
DNA: TGTGCCAGCAGTTGGCGGGTTCAAGATACGCAGTATTTT

J: TRBJ2-5
D: .
V: TRBV5-1
size: .
CDR3: CASSLAGTQYF
DNA: TGCGCCAGCAGCTTGGCCGGGACCCAGTACTTC

J: TRBJ1-1
D: .
V: TRBV30
size: once
CDR3: CAWRRPGLETGFF
DNA: TGTGCCTGGAGGAGACCGGGACTCGAAACGGGTTTCTTT

J: TRBJ2-1
D: .
V: TRBV7-8
size: .
CDR3: CASSLVLFEQFF
DNA: TGTGCCAGCAGCTTAGTTCTATTCGAGCAGTTCTTC

J: TRBJ2-5
D: TRBD1
V: TRBV29-1
size: .
CDR3: CSVGTGPWRETQYF
DNA: TGCAGCGTTGGGACAGGGCCTTGGAGGGAGACCCAGTACTTC

J: TRBJ2-7
D: .
V: TRBV14
size: .
CDR3: CASSLFGTPNPYEQYF
DNA: TGTGCCAGCAGCCTGTTCGGGACACCCAACCCCTACGAGCAGTACTTC

J: TRBJ2-3
D: TRBD2
V: TRBV4-2
size: .
CDR3: CASSQGVISGTGRNTQYF
DNA: TGTGCCAGCAGCCAAGGTGTCATCAGCGGGACCGGGCGTAATACGCAGTATTTT

J: TRBJ1-2
D: TRBD1
V: TRBV6-1
size: .
CDR3: CASSWTGRGGYTF
DNA: TGTGCCAGCAGTTGGACAGGGCGGGGTGGCTACACCTTC

J: TRBJ1-4
D: .
V: TRBV5-1
size: .
CDR3: CASSFGTSNEKLFF
DNA: TGCGCCAGCAGCTTCGGGACTTCTAATGAAAAACTGTTTTTT

J: TRBJ2-7
D: .
V: TRBV2
size: .
CDR3: CASSEASGEAYEQYF
DNA: TGTGCCAGCAGTGAAGCGTCAGGGGAAGCCTACGAGCAGTACTTC

J: TRBJ1-6
D: .
V: TRBV5-1
size: once
CDR3: CASSTRDRSYNSPLHF
DNA: TGCGCCAGCAGCACGAGAGACAGATCCTATAATTCACCCCTCCACTTT

J: TRBJ2-7
D: .
V: TRBV6-5
size: few
CDR3: CASSPLGGEIEQYF
DNA: TGTGCCAGCAGTCCCTTGGGGGGAGAAATCGAGCAGTACTTC

J: TRBJ2-5
D: TRBD2
V: TRBV30
size: .
CDR3: CAWSVGLAGAPQYF
DNA: TGTGCCTGGAGTGTAGGCCTAGCGGGAGCCCCCCAGTACTTC

J: TRBJ1-5
D: .
V: TRBV30
size: .
CDR3: CAWSRTVYQPQHF
DNA: TGTGCCTGGAGTCGGACAGTTTATCAGCCCCAGCATTTT

J: TRBJ1-1
D: TRBD1
V: TRBV5-1
size: .
CDR3: CASSWDGTGTEAFF
DNA: TGCGCCAGCAGCTGGGACGGGACAGGAACTGAAGCTTTCTTT

J: TRBJ1-5
D: .
V: TRBV18
size: .
CDR3: CASSPVRGQPQHF
DNA: TGTGCCAGCTCACCAGTTAGAGGGCAGCCCCAGCATTTT

J: TRBJ2-5
D: .
V: TRBV5-6
size: once
CDR3: CASSPYAGQGTQYF
DNA: TGTGCCAGCAGCCCCTATGCAGGGCAAGGGACCCAGTACTTC

J: TRBJ2-7
D: .
V: TRBV19
size: .
CDR3: CASSTQVGAYEQYF
DNA: TGTGCCAGTAGTACACAGGTTGGGGCCTACGAGCAGTACTTC

J: TRBJ2-3
D: TRBD2
V: TRBV10-2
size: few
CDR3: CASSEGLGGRDTQYF
DNA: TGCGCCAGCAGTGAAGGCCTGGGAGGGCGGGATACGCAGTATTTT

J: TRBJ1-4
D: .
V: TRBV28
size: .
CDR3: CASRSTATNEKLFF
DNA: TGTGCCAGCAGGTCGACAGCAACTAATGAAAAACTGTTTTTT

J: TRBJ2-2
D: .
V: TRBV18
size: .
CDR3: CASSQEMRAGNTGELFF
DNA: TGTGCCAGCTCACAGGAGATGCGGGCCGGTAACACCGGGGAGCTGTTTTTT

J: TRBJ2-2
D: .
V: TRBV30
size: .
CDR3: CAWSAGPGELFF
DNA: TGTGCCTGGAGTGCAGGTCCCGGGGAGCTGTTTTTT

J: TRBJ2-1
D: .
V: TRBV18
size: .
CDR3: CASSQEEGEQFF
DNA: TGTGCCAGCTCCCAGGAGGAAGGTGAGCAGTTCTTC

J: TRBJ2-5
D: .
V: TRBV5-1
size: .
CDR3: CASSANGGDGETQYF
DNA: TGCGCCAGCAGCGCAAACGGGGGTGACGGGGAGACCCAGTACTTC

J: TRBJ2-1
D: TRBD2
V: TRBV5-1
size: .
CDR3: CASSLDPGLAGFGEQFF
DNA: TGCGCCAGCAGCTTGGATCCCGGACTAGCAGGGTTTGGAGAGCAGTTCTTC